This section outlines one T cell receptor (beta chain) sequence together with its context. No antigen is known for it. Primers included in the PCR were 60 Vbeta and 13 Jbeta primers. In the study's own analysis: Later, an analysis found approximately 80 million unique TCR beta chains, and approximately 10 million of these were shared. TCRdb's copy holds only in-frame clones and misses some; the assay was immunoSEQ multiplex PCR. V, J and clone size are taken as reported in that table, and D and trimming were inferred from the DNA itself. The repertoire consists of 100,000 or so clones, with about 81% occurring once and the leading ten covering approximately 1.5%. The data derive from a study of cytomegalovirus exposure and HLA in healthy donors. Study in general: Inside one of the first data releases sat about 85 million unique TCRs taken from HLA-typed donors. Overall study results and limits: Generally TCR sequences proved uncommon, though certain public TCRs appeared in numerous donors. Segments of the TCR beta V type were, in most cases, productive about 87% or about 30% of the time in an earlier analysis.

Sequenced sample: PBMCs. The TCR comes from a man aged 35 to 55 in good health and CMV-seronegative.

CDR3 sequence reads: CASSPTGDQPQHF. As DNA, the CDR3 is TGCGCCAGCAGCCCGACAGGAGATCAGCCCCAGCATTTT. The V and J genes are TRBV5-1 and TRBJ1-5, with D perhaps TRBD1 (6 bases). Trimming cost V 4 bases and J 5 bases, with 10 bases left between them. The CDR3 runs 13 residues. Germline loops: CDR1 SGHRS, CDR2 YFSETQ.